This is a list of T cell receptor beta chains from one sample in a study of T cell responses to AZD1222 COVID-19 vaccine. Repertoires were generated with immunoSEQ multiplex PCR, while TCRdb's copy carries only in-frame clones and drops some. The sample includes around 110,000 clones, 80% to 90% seen only once; the top ten take around 3.9%. The sample in question was peripheral blood, obtained on day 0 of MenACWY control vaccination. The receptors were gathered from an adult in good health. The CDR3 runs from the conserved cysteine through the conserved F or W. The D gene is left open where the match is weak. Rows may omit the clone size; those that give it use once, few, many or a size class.

clone size: .; V gene: TRBV5-1; J gene: TRBJ2-7; D gene: TRBD1; CDR3 DNA: TGCGCCAGCAGCGTAGACAGGGCGGGCGACGAGCAGTACTTC; CDR3 protein: CASSVDRAGDEQYF
clone size: .; V gene: TRBV18; J gene: TRBJ1-1; D gene: TRBD1; CDR3 DNA: TGTGCCAGCTCACCCGGACAGGGTGTGAACACTGAAGCTTTCTTT; CDR3 protein: CASSPGQGVNTEAFF
clone size: .; V gene: TRBV6-2/TRBV6-3; J gene: TRBJ1-2; D gene: .; CDR3 DNA: TGTGCCAGCAGCTCGACAGGAGGAGGGTATGGCTACACCTTC; CDR3 protein: CASSSTGGGYGYTF
clone size: .; V gene: TRBV30; J gene: TRBJ1-3; D gene: TRBD1; CDR3 DNA: TGTGCCTGGGGACCCGGGACAGGGGGCTCTGGAAACACCATATATTTT; CDR3 protein: CAWGPGTGGSGNTIYF
clone size: .; V gene: TRBV27; J gene: TRBJ1-5; D gene: .; CDR3 DNA: TGTGCCAGCAGTTTAGGCTTTAATCAGCCCCAGCATTTT; CDR3 protein: CASSLGFNQPQHF
clone size: once; V gene: TRBV5-8; J gene: TRBJ1-3; D gene: .; CDR3 DNA: TGTGCCAGCAGCTTTGACTTCTCTGGAAACACCATATATTTT; CDR3 protein: CASSFDFSGNTIYF
clone size: .; V gene: TRBV7-3; J gene: TRBJ2-2; D gene: .; CDR3 DNA: TGTGCCAGCAGCTTAACCGACGGGGGAACCGGGGAGCTGTTTTTT; CDR3 protein: CASSLTDGGTGELFF
clone size: once; V gene: TRBV5-1; J gene: TRBJ1-6; D gene: .; CDR3 DNA: TGCGCCAGCAGCTTGGTCCTTGACAATAATTCACCCCTCCACTTT; CDR3 protein: CASSLVLDNNSPLHF
clone size: .; V gene: TRBV6-5; J gene: TRBJ1-2; D gene: .; CDR3 DNA: TGTGCCAGCAGGTCGGGGGGGGAGTATGGCTACACCTTC; CDR3 protein: CASRSGGEYGYTF
clone size: .; V gene: TRBV5-4; J gene: TRBJ2-3; D gene: .; CDR3 DNA: TGTGCCAGCAGCTTGGCCGGTGCCTCAGATACGCAGTATTTT; CDR3 protein: CASSLAGASDTQYF
clone size: .; V gene: TRBV7-6; J gene: TRBJ1-6; D gene: TRBD1; CDR3 DNA: TGTGCCAGCAGCCTACGGACAGGGTCGGCAACCTATAATTCACCCCTCCACTTT; CDR3 protein: CASSLRTGSATYNSPLHF
clone size: .; V gene: TRBV5-4; J gene: TRBJ2-1; D gene: .; CDR3 DNA: TGTGCCAGCAGCAGTGAGGGGAGGCCCTACAATGAGCAGTTCTTC; CDR3 protein: CASSSEGRPYNEQFF
clone size: .; V gene: TRBV5-1; J gene: TRBJ2-2; D gene: TRBD2; CDR3 DNA: TGCGCCAGCAGCCGGGGGGACACCGGGGAGCTGTTTTTT; CDR3 protein: CASSRGDTGELFF
clone size: once; V gene: TRBV19; J gene: TRBJ2-5; D gene: .; CDR3 DNA: TGTGCCAGTAGTCAGGGGGAGGGGGCTCAAGAGACCCAGTACTTC; CDR3 protein: CASSQGEGAQETQYF
clone size: .; V gene: TRBV24-1; J gene: TRBJ1-6; D gene: .; CDR3 DNA: TGTGCCACCAGTCAACAGGGAGTAAATTCACCCCTCCACTTT; CDR3 protein: CATSQQGVNSPLHF
clone size: .; V gene: TRBV10-3; J gene: TRBJ1-2; D gene: TRBD1; CDR3 DNA: TGTGCCATCAGCCGACAGGGGGCGCAAGACTATGGCTACACCTTC; CDR3 protein: CAISRQGAQDYGYTF
clone size: .; V gene: TRBV2; J gene: TRBJ1-4; D gene: .; CDR3 DNA: TGTGCCAGCAGTGAATACAGGGAGGGCGAAAAACTGTTTTTT; CDR3 protein: CASSEYREGEKLFF
clone size: .; V gene: TRBV19; J gene: TRBJ2-3; D gene: .; CDR3 DNA: TGTGCCAGTAGTCAACAGAAAAGCACAGATACGCAGTATTTT; CDR3 protein: CASSQQKSTDTQYF
clone size: .; V gene: TRBV7-2; J gene: TRBJ1-2; D gene: .; CDR3 DNA: TGTGCCAGCAGCCTGACAGCTAACTATGGCTACACCTTC; CDR3 protein: CASSLTANYGYTF
clone size: .; V gene: TRBV4-1; J gene: TRBJ1-4; D gene: TRBD1; CDR3 DNA: TGCGCCAGCAGCGACCGGGACAGCTTTGCAACTAATGAAAAACTGTTTTTT; CDR3 protein: CASSDRDSFATNEKLFF
clone size: few; V gene: TRBV4-2; J gene: TRBJ1-1; D gene: .; CDR3 DNA: TGTGCCAGCAGCCAGGACCAGTTGGGTACTGAAGCTTTCTTT; CDR3 protein: CASSQDQLGTEAFF
clone size: .; V gene: TRBV10-3; J gene: TRBJ1-1; D gene: .; CDR3 DNA: TGTGCCATCAGTCGGGGGGTCAGTGGCCCAAACACTGAAGCTTTCTTT; CDR3 protein: CAISRGVSGPNTEAFF
clone size: .; V gene: TRBV12-3/TRBV12-4; J gene: TRBJ1-1; D gene: .; CDR3 DNA: TGTGCCAGCAGTAACGAGAACACTGAAGCTTTCTTT; CDR3 protein: CASSNENTEAFF
clone size: .; V gene: TRBV10-3; J gene: TRBJ1-6; D gene: TRBD1; CDR3 DNA: TGTGCCATCAGTGGAGAGGGGACAGGGGCTTCGAATTCACCCCTCCACTTT; CDR3 protein: CAISGEGTGASNSPLHF
clone size: .; V gene: TRBV6-2/TRBV6-3; J gene: TRBJ1-5; D gene: .; CDR3 DNA: TGTGCCAGCAGTCAGGGAACCCGTCCGCATTTT; CDR3 protein: CASSQGTRPHF
clone size: .; V gene: TRBV10-1; J gene: TRBJ1-1; D gene: .; CDR3 DNA: TGCGCCAGCAGTGAGCAGGAGGGGGGGGAAGCTTTCTTT; CDR3 protein: CASSEQEGGEAFF
clone size: .; V gene: TRBV11-2; J gene: TRBJ2-1; D gene: .; CDR3 DNA: TGTGCCAGCAGCCGGAGGACCCGATCCTACAATGAGCAGTTCTTC; CDR3 protein: CASSRRTRSYNEQFF
clone size: .; V gene: TRBV19; J gene: TRBJ2-4; D gene: .; CDR3 DNA: TGTGCCAGTAGTATAGCAAGGACGGCCAAAAACATTCAGTACTTC; CDR3 protein: CASSIARTAKNIQYF